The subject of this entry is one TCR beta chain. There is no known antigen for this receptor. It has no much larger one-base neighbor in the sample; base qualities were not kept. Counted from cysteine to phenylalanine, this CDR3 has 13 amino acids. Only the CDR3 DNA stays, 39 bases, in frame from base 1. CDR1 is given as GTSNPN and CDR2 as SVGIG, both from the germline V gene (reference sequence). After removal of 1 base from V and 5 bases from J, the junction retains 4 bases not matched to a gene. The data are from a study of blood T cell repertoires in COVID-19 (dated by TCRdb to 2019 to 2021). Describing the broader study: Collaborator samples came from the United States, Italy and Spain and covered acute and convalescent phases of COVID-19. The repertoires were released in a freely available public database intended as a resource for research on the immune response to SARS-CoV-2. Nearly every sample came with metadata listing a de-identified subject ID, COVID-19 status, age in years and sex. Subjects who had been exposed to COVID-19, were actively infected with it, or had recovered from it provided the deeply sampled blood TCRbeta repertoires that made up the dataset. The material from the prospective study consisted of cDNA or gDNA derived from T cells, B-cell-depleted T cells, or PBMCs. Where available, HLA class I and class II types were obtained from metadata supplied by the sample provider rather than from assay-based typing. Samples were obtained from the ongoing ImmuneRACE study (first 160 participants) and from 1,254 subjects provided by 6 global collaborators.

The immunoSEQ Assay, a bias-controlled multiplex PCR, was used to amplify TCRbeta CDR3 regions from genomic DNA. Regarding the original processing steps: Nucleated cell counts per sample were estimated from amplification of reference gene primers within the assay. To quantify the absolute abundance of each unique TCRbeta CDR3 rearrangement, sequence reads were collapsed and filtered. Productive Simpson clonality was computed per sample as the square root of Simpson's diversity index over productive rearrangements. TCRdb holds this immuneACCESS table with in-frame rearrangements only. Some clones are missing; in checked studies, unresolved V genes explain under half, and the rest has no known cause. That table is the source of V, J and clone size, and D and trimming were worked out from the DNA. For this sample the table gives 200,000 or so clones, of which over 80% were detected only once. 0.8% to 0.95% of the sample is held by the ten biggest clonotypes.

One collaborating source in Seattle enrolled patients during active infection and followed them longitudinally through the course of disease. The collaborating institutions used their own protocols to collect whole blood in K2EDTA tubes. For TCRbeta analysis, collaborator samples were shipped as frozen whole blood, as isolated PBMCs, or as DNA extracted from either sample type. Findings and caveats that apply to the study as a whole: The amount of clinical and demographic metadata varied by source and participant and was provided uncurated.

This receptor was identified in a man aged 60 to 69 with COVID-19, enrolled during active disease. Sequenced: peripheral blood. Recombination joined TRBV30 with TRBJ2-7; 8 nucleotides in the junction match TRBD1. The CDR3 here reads CAWSGTGFNEQYF. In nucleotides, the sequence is TGTGCCTGGAGTGGGACAGGGTTCAACGAGCAGTACTTC.